This T cell receptor (beta chain) was found in a study of somatic mutations in cytotoxic T cells in rheumatoid arthritis (dated by TCRdb to about 2017). Broadly, across the study: Some V beta antibody-stained T-cell populations were flow-sorted on a FACSAria II or Sony SH800 at nearly 100% purity, and sorted V beta1+ cells also underwent TCRB sequencing. A total of some 62 rheumatoid arthritis patients and 15 to 25 healthy controls underwent TCRB deep sequencing. The study asked whether expanded CD8+ T-cell clones in newly diagnosed, untreated rheumatoid arthritis carry somatic mutations, and used TCRB deep sequencing to characterize clonality. Patients and controls did not essentially differ in median age, which was nearly identical between the groups.

General study outcomes and caveats: Several identical CD8+ TCRB sequences were found in both blood and synovial fluid, and in about an eighth of the 65 patients the largest CD8+ clone exceeded 20% of CD8+ cells. The finding that TRBV07 was slightly underrepresented in patients was left unadjusted for multiple comparisons. Viral specificity could not be ruled out by absence from virus-specific databases, and the antigen targets of the expanded CD8+ clones remained unknown. Healthy controls showed no age-related increase in CD8+ clonality, whereas patients did (Spearman r ≈ 0.49). CD8+ T-cell clonality in rheumatoid arthritis patients was not significantly different from that in age-matched healthy controls.

CDR1 SGDLS and CDR2 YYNGEE are derived from the germline V gene. V sheds 0 bases and J sheds 8 bases, leaving 15 bases between their ends. Its CDR3 holds 15 amino acids, cysteine through phenylalanine. Of the read, only the CDR3 DNA is kept; its 45 bases are in frame from base 1. With respect to this clone: This receptor's antigen is unknown. Per-base qualities were not stored, and no clone one base away is much larger.

With a median age of roughly 58 years (range roughly 20-80) and 55% female, the healthy controls consisted of some 20 blood donors whose buffy coats were used. On an AutoMACS, CD4+ and CD8+ cells were isolated via positive magnetic bead selection, and their purity was verified by flow cytometry. Peripheral blood mononuclear cells were isolated by Ficoll-Paque PLUS density gradient separation. Nucleospin Tissue or Tissue XS kits were used to extract DNA from CD4-enriched, CD8-enriched or PBMC samples, and a Qubit 2.0 fluorometer was used for quantification. TCRB CDR3 sequencing used the immunoSEQ assay on genomic DNA. The paper's data handling went like this. The analyses included only productive TCRB rearrangements. Clonality was calculated as a Shannon entropy-based productive clonality index, and a clone was defined by a unique TCRB CDR3 sequence. The template counts of each clone relative to the total templates per sample were used to calculate repertoire overlap between two samples. A correlation with a Spearman r of approximately 0.58 was found between V-gene usage by flow cytometry and V-gene usage by TCRB sequencing. TCRdb took this table from immuneACCESS and kept in-frame rearrangements with V and J called. Such tables lack part of the clones; where checked against another copy, unresolved V genes explain under half of the gap, and the rest is unexplained. The D gene and trimming were derived from the DNA, and the V and J assignments and clone size from that table. This sample holds some 20,000 clones; 70% to 75% were observed only once. 21% of the sample is held by the ten biggest clonotypes.

The rearrangement joined TRBV9 to TRBJ2-1; the D gene is perhaps TRBD2, on 6 matching bases. This TCR was sampled from a woman aged 55 to 70 in good health. Sequenced input: CD8+ T cells sorted from blood. The nucleotides are TGTGCCAGCAGCGTAGATGGGACTCGGGGTCATGAGCAGTTCTTC. Translation gives CASSVDGTRGHEQFF.